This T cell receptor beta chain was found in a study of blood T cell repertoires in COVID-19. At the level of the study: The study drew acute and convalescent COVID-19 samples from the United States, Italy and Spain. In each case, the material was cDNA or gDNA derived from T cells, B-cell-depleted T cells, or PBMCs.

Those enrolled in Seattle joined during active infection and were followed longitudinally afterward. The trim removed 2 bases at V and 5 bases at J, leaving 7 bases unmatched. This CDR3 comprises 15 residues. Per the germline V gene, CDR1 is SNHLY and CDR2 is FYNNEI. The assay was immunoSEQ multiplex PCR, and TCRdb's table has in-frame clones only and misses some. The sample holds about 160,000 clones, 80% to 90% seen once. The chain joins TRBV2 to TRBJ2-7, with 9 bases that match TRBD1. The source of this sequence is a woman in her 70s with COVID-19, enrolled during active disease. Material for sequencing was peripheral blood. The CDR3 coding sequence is TGTGCCAGCAGTGAAAGGGGACAGGGAGTCCACGAGCAGTACTTC. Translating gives CASSERGQGVHEQYF.